A single T cell receptor (beta chain) is shown here with its context. The CDR3 consists of 14 residues. The V and J ends lost 4 bases and 2 bases respectively, with 8 bases between them. Germline CDR1 is SGHDN and CDR2 is FVKESK. Authors' data handling: The authors estimated nucleated cell counts from reference gene primer amplification. Method: immunoSEQ multiplex PCR; TCRdb's copy keeps in-frame clones and lacks some. D and trimming were read from the DNA, whereas the V and J calls and clone size are those reported in that table. Counted here are more than 140,000 clones, roughly 82% occurring once; the ten biggest clones make up roughly 7.2%. This specimen belongs to a study of blood T cell repertoires in COVID-19. The overall study: Collection of acute and convalescent COVID-19 samples took place in the United States, Italy and Spain. Sources were T cells, B-cell-depleted T cells, or PBMCs; the material itself was cDNA or gDNA.

The chain has TRBV14 and TRBJ2-2, with D maybe TRBD2 (5 bases). This TCR was recovered from a woman between 45 and 65 years old in a cohort sampled during active or convalescent COVID-19. Sequenced input: peripheral blood. The CDR3 coding sequence is TGTGCCAGCAGCCGGACTGTTAACACCGGGGAGCTGTTTTTT. Residues: CASSRTVNTGELFF.